These T cell receptor beta chains were read from a single sample in a study of regulatory T cells in long-lasting Graves disease. MiXCR, run by TCRdb on the multiplex PCR reads, gives a single entry per CDR3 protein. This table has roughly 360,000 distinct CDR3 sequences, roughly 20% appearing once. This specimen was peripheral blood mononuclear cells (PBMCs), taken when the disease was refractory, from a patient treated with antithyroid drugs. These receptors were obtained from a middle-aged woman with Graves disease. Both conserved end residues are part of each CDR3. The D gene is left open where the match is weak.

V gene	J gene	D gene	CDR3 protein
TRBV6-5	TRBJ2-7	-	CASSYSTFNWGEQYF
TRBV6-1	TRBJ1-5	-	CASRPGQISDQPQHF
TRBV2	TRBJ1-2	-	CASQNYGYTF
TRBV5-1	TRBJ1-1	-	CASYRVNTEAFF
TRBV19	TRBJ1-3	TRBD1	CATAGQSGNTIYF
TRBV2	TRBJ2-2	TRBD1	CASSEAWTGMAGELFF
TRBV28	TRBJ2-7	TRBD1	CASSGGTGWIYEQYF
TRBV7-3	TRBJ2-1	-	CAGAWESSYNEQFF
TRBV28	TRBJ2-7	TRBD2	CASSFIPGLGTYEQYF
TRBV12-3/TRBV12-4	TRBJ2-1	TRBD2	CASRNRLAGGNNEQFF
TRBV28	TRBJ2-1	-	CASSYKQGQQFF
TRBV9	TRBJ2-5	-	CASSILGLGWGQETQYF
TRBV11-1	TRBJ1-2	-	CASSLWGTANYGYTF
TRBV29-1	TRBJ2-3	-	CSVSPGVRTDTQYF
TRBV27	TRBJ2-1	-	CASSWGEYNEQFF
TRBV20-1	TRBJ1-3	-	CSARAVNTGYSGNTIYF